Following are 25 T cell receptor beta chains from one sample sequenced in a study of CD8 T cells in Susac syndrome. It was with random hexamers that about 0.45 to 1 ug RNA was reverse transcribed. TCRdb analysed the immunoSEQ multiplex PCR reads with MiXCR anew, one entry per CDR3 protein. The sample records about 150,000 distinct CDR3 sequences, about 95% being singletons. The sample comprised CD4+ T cells from PBMCs. These receptors originate from a human donor with Susac syndrome.

V and J are TRBV29-1 and TRBJ2-1, with 7 nucleotides matching TRBD1. Losses at the gene ends were 5 bases for V and 6 bases for J; bases not matched to a gene: 7. CDR3 length equals 13 residues. Germline V gives CDR1 SQVTM, CDR2 ANQGSEA. The CDR3 spells CSVMGEGANEQFF. As DNA, the CDR3 is TGCAGCGTTATGGGAGAGGGGGCCAATGAGCAGTTCTTC.

The rearrangement links TRBV20-1 to TRBJ2-3; 9 bases agree with TRBD2. The germline gives CDR1 DFQATT, CDR2 SNEGSKA (reference sequence). V dropped 3 bases and J dropped 0; count of bases not matched to a gene: 1. The CDR3 has 14 residues. The CDR3 bases are TGCAGTGCTAGTAGCGGGGGTAGCACAGATACGCAGTATTTT. Translating it yields CSASSGGSTDTQYF.

The chain couples TRBV4-1 to TRBJ1-2; D is perhaps TRBD1 (5 bases). The CDR3 has 16 residues. The germline V and J ends were trimmed by 0 bases and 3 bases, with 14 bases remaining between them. The V gene's germline CDR1 is MGHRA and CDR2 YSYEKL. The CDR3 sequence is CASSQEPRGDHYGYTF. CDR3 DNA: TGCGCCAGCAGCCAAGAACCCAGAGGGGATCACTATGGCTACACCTTC.

The chain joins TRBV9 to TRBJ2-6, with no clear D. From germline, CDR1 is SGDLS and CDR2 YYNGEE. The CDR3 has 17 residues. V shed 0 bases and J shed 0 bases, with 10 bases lying between them. Here the CDR3 DNA reads TGTGCCAGCAGCGTAGGCGGACGAAGCTCTGGGGCCAACGTCCTGACTTTC. Protein sequence: CASSVGGRSSGANVLTF.

This clonotype was picked up a small number of times. V usage is TRBV2 and J usage is TRBJ2-7, with D possibly being TRBD1 (5 bases). The V gene's germline CDR1 is SNHLY and CDR2 FYNNEI. Trimming stripped 6 bases from V and 0 bases from J, with 12 bases between. There are 14 residues in the CDR3. CDR3 sequence: CASSSTVSSYEQYF. DNA of the CDR3: TGTGCCAGCAGCTCGACAGTCAGCTCCTACGAGCAGTACTTC.

The V call is TRBV20-1, the J call TRBJ1-1; the D is unclear. The CDR3 has 13 residues. Trimming removed 6 bases at V and 2 bases at J, with 13 bases between. Looked up from germline, CDR1 is DFQATT and CDR2 is SNEGSKA (reference sequence). CDR3 sequence: CSAPRSSNTEAFF. The CDR3 DNA reads TGCAGTGCGCCCCGAAGCAGTAACACTGAAGCTTTCTTT.

This clonotype was recorded a few times. J is TRBJ1-1 and V is TRBV3-1; unclear D gene. The length of the CDR3 is 13 residues. Trimming removed 0 bases at V and 5 bases at J, with 7 bases between. Germline lookup yields CDR1 LGHDT and CDR2 YNNKEL (reference sequence). The CDR3 sequence is CASSQEGRTEAFF. The CDR3, as DNA: TGTGCCAGCAGCCAAGAGGGCAGGACTGAAGCTTTCTTT.

In its sample, this clonotype was seen once. V gene TRBV20-1 combines with J gene TRBJ2-7; unclear D gene. V dropped 3 bases and J dropped 5 bases, with 17 bases sitting between them. This CDR3 region has 14 residues. Germline V gene lookup returns CDR1 DFQATT and CDR2 SNEGSKA (reference sequence). The CDR3 DNA reads TGCAGTGCTAGCCTGGGAACGTCACGCAACGAGCAGTACTTC. Protein: CSASLGTSRNEQYF.

The V gene is TRBV18, the J gene TRBJ2-7, with 12 bases matching TRBD2. The trim removed 6 bases at V and 3 bases at J, leaving 6 bases unmatched. Per germline, CDR1 KGHSH and CDR2 LQKENI. This CDR3 spans 15 amino acids. The CDR3 bases are TGTGCCAGCTCCTGGACTAGCGGGGAACTCTACGAGCAGTACTTC. This sequence encodes CASSWTSGELYEQYF.

The chain recombines TRBV4-3 with TRBJ2-2; 11 bases are shared with TRBD2. The CDR3 loop spans 18 amino acids. Germline V gene data show CDR1 as LGHNA and CDR2 as YSLEER. V was clipped by 4 bases and J by 5 bases; unmatched bases: 12. This CDR3 reads CASSRGASGGQRTGELFF. In DNA form, the CDR3 reads TGCGCCAGCAGCCGGGGGGCTAGCGGGGGGCAAAGGACCGGGGAGCTGTTTTTT.

This clonotype was picked up one time. The V call is TRBV5-1, the J call TRBJ2-1, with D possibly being TRBD2 (6 bases). Trimming took 3 bases from V and 5 from J, leaving 15 bases between them. The germline gives CDR1 SGHRS, CDR2 YFSETQ. The CDR3 spans 15 residues. The CDR3, as DNA: TGCGCCAGCAGCTCGGGACTCACCAAAAACAATGAGCAGTTCTTC. Residues: CASSSGLTKNNEQFF.

This chain uses TRBV7-2 with TRBJ2-5, with D possibly TRBD1 on 6 matching bases. This CDR3 has 15 residues. Trimming removed 4 bases at V and 2 bases at J, with 14 bases between. Germline V CDR1 and CDR2: SGHTA, FQGNSA. The CDR3 protein is CASSSRIGTQETQYF. CDR3 DNA: TGTGCCAGCAGCTCACGCATTGGGACACAAGAGACCCAGTACTTC. Supplemented by reference TRBV7-2 and TRBJ2-5, the full variable domain reads GAGVSQSPSNKVTEKGKDVELRCDPISGHTALYWYRQSLGQGLEFLIYFQGNSAPDKSGLPSDRFSAERTGGSVSTLTIQRTQQEDSAVYLCASSSRIGTQETQYFGPGTRLLVL.

The gene calls are TRBV5-1 and TRBJ2-5, with D unclear. The CDR3 extends over 13 amino acids. Germline-derived CDR1 and CDR2 are SGHRS and YFSETQ. Trimming removed 0 bases at V and 4 bases at J, with 7 bases between. The CDR3 spells CASSLGQSETQYF. In DNA, the CDR3 is TGCGCCAGCAGCTTGGGACAATCAGAGACCCAGTACTTC.

The chain has TRBV13 and TRBJ2-1, with 13 positions matching TRBD2. CDR1 and CDR2 from the germline V gene are PRHDT and FYEKMQ (reference sequence). J gave up 0 bases and V 4 bases, and 12 bases lay outside the gene matches. The CDR3 loop spans 20 amino acids. DNA for the CDR3: TGTGCCAGCAGCTCCGAGGGACTAGCGGGGATTACCAGCTCCTACAATGAGCAGTTCTTC. It is translated as CASSSEGLAGITSSYNEQFF.

V and J are TRBV6-5 and TRBJ2-3; D gene unclear. CDR3 length: 13 residues. V shed 6 bases and J shed 2 bases, with 9 bases lying between them. CDR1 MNHEY and CDR2 SVGAGI come from the germline V gene. CDR3 in amino acids: CASRRTDTDTQYF. CDR3 nucleotides: TGTGCCAGCAGAAGAACAGACACAGATACGCAGTATTTT.

The genes are TRBV19 and TRBJ1-5, with a weak D call TRBD1 (5 bases). This CDR3 region has 14 residues. CDR1 is LNHDA and CDR2 is SQIVND in the germline V gene (reference sequence). The ends were cut back, 3 bases at V and 4 bases at J, with 10 bases in the middle. In nucleotides, the CDR3 is TGTGCCAGTAGTATGGCGGGGGTTAATCAGCCCCAGCATTTT. This codes for CASSMAGVNQPQHF.

The V and J genes are TRBV2 and TRBJ2-2, with D hard to call. The CDR3 consists of 13 residues. Trimming took off 6 bases at V and 7 bases at J, with 12 bases between the two ends. The germline CDR1 and CDR2 sequences are SNHLY and FYNNEI. Here the CDR3 reads CASSDSFFGELFF. For the CDR3, the DNA is TGTGCCAGCAGCGATTCGTTCTTCGGGGAGCTGTTTTTT.

The rearrangement links TRBV20-1 to TRBJ1-5; TRBD1 aligns across 7 bases. The CDR3 is made up of 14 amino acids. With V trimmed by 3 bases and J by 2 bases, 4 bases remained unmatched. Looked up from germline, CDR1 is DFQATT and CDR2 is SNEGSKA (reference sequence). The CDR3 here is CSASRDSGNQPQHF. For the CDR3, the DNA is TGCAGTGCTAGCAGGGACAGCGGCAATCAGCCCCAGCATTTT.

This rearrangement joins TRBV7-2 to TRBJ1-5; maybe TRBD1 (5 bases). The CDR3 runs to 15 residues. Trimming took 5 bases from V and 1 from J, leaving 12 bases between them. Germline V gene data show CDR1 as SGHTA and CDR2 as FQGNSA. Here the CDR3 DNA reads TGTGCCAGCAGCCCGTATGCAGGGAGCAATCAGCCCCAGCATTTT. This codes for CASSPYAGSNQPQHF.

The rearrangement uses TRBV20-1 and TRBJ1-5; 8 nucleotides align to TRBD1. From germline, CDR1 is DFQATT and CDR2 SNEGSKA (reference sequence). This CDR3 region has 15 residues. V lost 6 bases and J lost 6; bases outside the gene matches: 13. The CDR3 nucleotides read TGCAGTGCCCGTCTCAGGGGGCGCGTCATTCAGCCCCAGCATTTT. Amino acids: CSARLRGRVIQPQHF.

The chain combines TRBV24-1 with TRBJ2-7; tentatively, D is TRBD1 (6 bases). The germline gives CDR1 KGHDR, CDR2 SFDVKD. The CDR3 contains 15 residues. V gave up 9 bases and J gave up 0 bases, with 17 bases separating them. CDR3 in amino acids: CATVRGLIHSYEQYF. DNA of the CDR3: TGTGCCACCGTCAGGGGTTTAATCCACTCCTACGAGCAGTACTTC.

The chain links TRBV6-5 to TRBJ2-7; TRBD1 matches 9 bases. V was clipped by 2 bases and J by 5 bases; unmatched bases: 1. The CDR3 extends over 13 amino acids. Germline V gene lookup returns CDR1 MNHEY and CDR2 SVGAGI. In DNA form, the CDR3 reads TGTGCCAGCAGTTACGGACAGGGGAACGAGCAGTACTTC. Translated: CASSYGQGNEQYF.

The chain has TRBV2 and TRBJ2-5, with D possibly TRBD2 on 6 matching bases. Looked up from germline, CDR1 is SNHLY and CDR2 is FYNNEI. Trimming cost V 6 bases and J 5 bases, with 16 bases left between them. This CDR3 is 14 amino acids long. The CDR3 sequence: CASRGLNTGETQYF. Written as DNA, the CDR3 is TGTGCCAGCAGGGGACTCAACACGGGGGAGACCCAGTACTTC.

V and J are TRBV5-1 and TRBJ1-6; D unclear. The CDR3 spans 14 residues. CDR1 SGHRS and CDR2 YFSETQ come from the germline V gene. V lost 0 bases to trimming and J lost 6 bases, with 7 bases between them. The DNA of the CDR3 is TGCGCCAGCAGCTTGGAGATGGTTAATTCACCCCTCCACTTT. It specifies CASSLEMVNSPLHF.

The V call is TRBV7-9, the J call TRBJ2-3, with unresolved D. The CDR3 contains 15 residues. Germline loops: CDR1 SEHNR, CDR2 FQNEAQ (reference sequence). Trimming pared 5 bases from V and 0 bases from J, leaving 12 bases between. The CDR3 nucleotides read TGTGCCAGCAGCCATCCGGCCCGCAGCACAGATACGCAGTATTTT. Its translation is CASSHPARSTDTQYF.